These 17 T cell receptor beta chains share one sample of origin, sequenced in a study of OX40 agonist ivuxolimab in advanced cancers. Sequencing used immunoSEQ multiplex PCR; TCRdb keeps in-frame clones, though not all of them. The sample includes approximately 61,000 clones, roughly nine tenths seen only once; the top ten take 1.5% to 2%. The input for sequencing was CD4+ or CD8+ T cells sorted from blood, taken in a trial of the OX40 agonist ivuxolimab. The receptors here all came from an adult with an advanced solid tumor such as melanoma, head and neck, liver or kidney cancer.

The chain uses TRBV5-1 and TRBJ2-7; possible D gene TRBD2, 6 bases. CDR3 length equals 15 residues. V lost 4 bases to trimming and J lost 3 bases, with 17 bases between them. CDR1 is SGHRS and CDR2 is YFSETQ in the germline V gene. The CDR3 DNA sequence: TGCGCCAGCAGCATCGGGATAGCGGACTACTACGAGCAGTACTTC. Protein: CASSIGIADYYEQYF.

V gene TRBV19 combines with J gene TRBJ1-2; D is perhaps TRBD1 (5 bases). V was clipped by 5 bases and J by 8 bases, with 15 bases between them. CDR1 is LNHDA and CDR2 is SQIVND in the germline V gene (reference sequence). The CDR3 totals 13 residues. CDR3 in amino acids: CASSPRGSWGYTF. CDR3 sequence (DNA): TGTGCCAGTAGTCCCCGGGGCTCGTGGGGCTACACCTTC.

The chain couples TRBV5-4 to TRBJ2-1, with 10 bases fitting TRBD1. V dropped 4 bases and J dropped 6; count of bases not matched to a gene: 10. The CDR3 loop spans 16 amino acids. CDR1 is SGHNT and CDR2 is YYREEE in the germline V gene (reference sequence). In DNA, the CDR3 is TGTGCCAGCAGCCCCACCACGGACAGGGGGAGCAATGAGCAGTTCTTC. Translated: CASSPTTDRGSNEQFF.

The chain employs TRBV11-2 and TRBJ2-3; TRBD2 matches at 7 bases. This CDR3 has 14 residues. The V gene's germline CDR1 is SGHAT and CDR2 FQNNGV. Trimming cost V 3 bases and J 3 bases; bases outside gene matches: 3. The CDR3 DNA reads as TGTGCCAGCAGCTTTTGGGGGGGGACAGATACGCAGTATTTT. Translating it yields CASSFWGGTDTQYF.

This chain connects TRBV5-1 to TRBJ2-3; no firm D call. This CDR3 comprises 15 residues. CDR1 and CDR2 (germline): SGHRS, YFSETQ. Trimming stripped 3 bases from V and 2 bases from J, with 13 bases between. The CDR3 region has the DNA TGCGCCAGCAGCTGGCAAAATATCGACACAGATACGCAGTATTTT. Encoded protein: CASSWQNIDTDTQYF.

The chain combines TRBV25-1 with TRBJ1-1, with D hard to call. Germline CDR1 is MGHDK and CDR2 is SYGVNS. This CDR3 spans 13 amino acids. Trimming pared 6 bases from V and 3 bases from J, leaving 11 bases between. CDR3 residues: CASRAGQDTEAFF. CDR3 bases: TGTGCCAGCAGAGCGGGTCAGGACACTGAAGCTTTCTTT.

The CDR3 DNA follows: TGTGCCAGCAGTTTATCGAGTCAGGCTAACTATGGCTACACCTTC. It codes for CASSLSSQANYGYTF. This chain joins TRBV27 and TRBJ1-2; D ambiguous. The V end lost 0 bases, the J end lost 0 bases, and 8 bases lay between the germline ends. The CDR3 is 15 amino acids. The germline V gene has CDR1 MNHEY and CDR2 SMNVEV (reference sequence).

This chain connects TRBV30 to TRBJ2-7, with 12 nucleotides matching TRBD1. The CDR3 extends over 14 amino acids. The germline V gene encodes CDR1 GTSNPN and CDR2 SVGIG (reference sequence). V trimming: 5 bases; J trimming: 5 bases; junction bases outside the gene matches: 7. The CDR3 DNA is TGTGCCTGGGGTGACGGGACAGGGGGCGACGAGCAGTACTTC. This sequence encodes CAWGDGTGGDEQYF.

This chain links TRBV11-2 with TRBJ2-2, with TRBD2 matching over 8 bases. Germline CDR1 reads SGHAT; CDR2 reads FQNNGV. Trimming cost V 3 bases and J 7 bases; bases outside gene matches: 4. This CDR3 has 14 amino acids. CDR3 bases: TGTGCCAGCAGCTTTCGGGAGGGGGTCGGGGAGCTGTTTTTT. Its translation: CASSFREGVGELFF.

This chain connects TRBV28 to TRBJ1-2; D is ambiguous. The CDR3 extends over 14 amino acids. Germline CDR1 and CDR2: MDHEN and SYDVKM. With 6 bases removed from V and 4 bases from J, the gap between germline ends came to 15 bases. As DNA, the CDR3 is TGTGCCAGCAGCCAAGGTGTAGACGTCTATGGCTACACCTTC. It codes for CASSQGVDVYGYTF.

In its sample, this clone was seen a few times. The CDR3: CASSRRTGEETQYF. CDR3 coding DNA: TGTGCCAGCTCACGCCGGACAGGGGAAGAGACCCAGTACTTC. The chain carries TRBV18 and TRBJ2-5; 9 nucleotides align to TRBD1. V gave up 4 bases and J gave up 3 bases; unmatched junction bases: 3. Germline assignment: CDR1 KGHSH and CDR2 LQKENI. CDR3 length: 14 residues.

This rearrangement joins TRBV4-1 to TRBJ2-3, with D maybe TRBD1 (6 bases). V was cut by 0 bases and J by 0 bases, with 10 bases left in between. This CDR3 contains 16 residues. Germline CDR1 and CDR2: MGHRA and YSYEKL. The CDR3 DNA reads TGCGCCAGCAGCCAAGAAGGACAGCCTAGCACAGATACGCAGTATTTT. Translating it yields CASSQEGQPSTDTQYF.

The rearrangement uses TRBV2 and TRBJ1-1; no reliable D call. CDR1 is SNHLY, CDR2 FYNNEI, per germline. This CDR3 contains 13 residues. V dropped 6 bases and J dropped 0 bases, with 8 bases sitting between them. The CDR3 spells CASRFRLNTEAFF. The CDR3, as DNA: TGTGCCAGCAGGTTCAGACTGAACACTGAAGCTTTCTTT.

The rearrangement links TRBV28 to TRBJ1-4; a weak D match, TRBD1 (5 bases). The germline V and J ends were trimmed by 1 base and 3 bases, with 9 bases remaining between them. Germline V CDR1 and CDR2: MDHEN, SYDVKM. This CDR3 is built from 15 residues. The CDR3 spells CASSLSGTPNEKLFF. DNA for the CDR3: TGTGCCAGCAGTTTATCAGGGACGCCTAATGAAAAACTGTTTTTT.

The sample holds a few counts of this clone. The CDR3 here is CAISESRVNYGYTF. CDR3 DNA: TGTGCCATCAGTGAGTCGAGAGTAAACTATGGCTACACCTTC. This chain links TRBV10-3 with TRBJ1-2; D is unclear. Trimming shortened V by 0 bases and J by 2 bases, and 7 bases separated the two germline ends. The CDR3 sequence is 14 residues long. Germline-derived CDR1 and CDR2 are ENHRY and SYGVKD.

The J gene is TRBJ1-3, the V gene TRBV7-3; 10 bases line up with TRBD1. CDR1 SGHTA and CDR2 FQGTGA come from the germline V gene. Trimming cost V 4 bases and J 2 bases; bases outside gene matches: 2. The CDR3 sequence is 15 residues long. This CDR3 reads CASSSDRGPGNTIYF. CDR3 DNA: TGTGCCAGCAGCTCCGACAGGGGGCCTGGAAACACCATATATTTT. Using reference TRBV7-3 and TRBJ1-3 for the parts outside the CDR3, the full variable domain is GAGVSQTPSNKVTEKGKYVELRCDPISGHTALYWYRQSLGQGPEFLIYFQGTGAADDSGLPNDRFFAVRPEGSVSTLKIQRTERGDSAVYLCASSSDRGPGNTIYFGEGSWLTVV.

The CDR3 region is CASSIAGARTGELFF. The CDR3 DNA reads as TGTGCCAGTAGTATAGCAGGGGCGCGAACCGGGGAGCTGTTTTTT. V gene TRBV19 combines with J gene TRBJ2-2, with a possible D match to TRBD1 (6 bases). Germline values: CDR1 LNHDA, CDR2 SQIVND (reference sequence). Trimming cost V 1 base and J 5 bases, with 11 bases left between them. CDR3 length: 15 amino acids.